Listed here are 5 T cell receptor beta chains from one sample, sequenced in a study of cytomegalovirus exposure and HLA in healthy donors. The PCR employed 60 Vbeta primers together with 13 Jbeta primers. TCRdb's copy holds only in-frame clones and misses some; the assay was immunoSEQ multiplex PCR. The sample holds around 110,000 clones; under 90% are singletons and the top ten take 3% to 5%. The source material was PBMCs. These receptor sequences come from a woman in her 30s in good health and CMV-seronegative.

The chain uses TRBV12-2 and TRBJ2-7; the table calls TRBD2, which could not be checked here. TRBV12-2 constitutes a pseudogene. This CDR3 has 17 amino acids. This CDR3 is CASRLEPTSGSVYEQYF. CDR3 DNA: TGTGCAAGTCGCTTAGAACCGACTAGCGGGAGTGTCTACGAGCAGTACTTC.

CDR3 DNA: TGCAGCGTTGTAGAATCACCGGGACAGGAATCGTCCTACGAGCAGTACTTC. Encoded protein: CSVVESPGQESSYEQYF. This rearrangement joins TRBV29-1 to TRBJ2-5, with TRBD1 matching 8 bases. The end of the DNA aligns better with TRBJ2-7, so the J call may be wrong. Germline assignment: CDR1 SQVTM and CDR2 ANQGSEA. The CDR3 runs 17 residues.

The chain recombines TRBV19 with TRBJ2-1, with a weak D call TRBD2 (6 bases). Germline assignment: CDR1 LNHDA and CDR2 SQIVND (reference sequence). V lost 9 bases, J lost 1 base, and 13 bases lay in between. CDR3 length: 14 residues. Here the CDR3 DNA reads TGTGCCAGCAAACTACTAGCATCCTACAATGAGCAGTTCTTC. As protein: CASKLLASYNEQFF.

The chain is built from TRBV2 and TRBJ2-1; tentative D call: TRBD1 (5 bases). Trimming took 6 bases from V and 8 from J, leaving 11 bases between them. The CDR3 covers 12 residues. Germline-derived CDR1 and CDR2 are SNHLY and FYNNEI. The CDR3 is CASRGRTDEQFF. CDR3 bases: TGTGCCAGCAGGGGGCGCACCGATGAGCAGTTCTTC.

The chain links TRBV6-1 to TRBJ1-5; 12 positions agree with TRBD1. Trimming at V came to 7 bases and at J to 7 bases, leaving 8 bases not matched to a gene. The CDR3 is 15 amino acids. Germline CDR1 MNHNS, CDR2 SASEGT. CDR3 region: CASNPGTGGEQPQHF. The DNA of the CDR3 is TGTGCCAGCAACCCGGGGACAGGGGGCGAACAGCCCCAGCATTTT.